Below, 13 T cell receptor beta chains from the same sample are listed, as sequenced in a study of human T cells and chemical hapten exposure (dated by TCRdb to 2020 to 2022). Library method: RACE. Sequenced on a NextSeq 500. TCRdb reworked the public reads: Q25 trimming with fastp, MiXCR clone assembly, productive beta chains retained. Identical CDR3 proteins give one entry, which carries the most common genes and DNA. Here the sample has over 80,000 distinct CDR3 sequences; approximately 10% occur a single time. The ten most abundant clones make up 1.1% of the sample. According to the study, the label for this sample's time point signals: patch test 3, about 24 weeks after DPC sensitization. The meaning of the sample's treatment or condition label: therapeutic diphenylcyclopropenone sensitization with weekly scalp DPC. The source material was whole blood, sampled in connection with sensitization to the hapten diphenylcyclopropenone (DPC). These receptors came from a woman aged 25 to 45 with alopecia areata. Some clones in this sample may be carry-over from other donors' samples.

CDR3 amino acids: CSVAPGTGMNEQFF. Written as DNA, the CDR3 is TGCAGCGTGGCCCCTGGGACAGGGATGAATGAGCAGTTCTTC. The rearrangement links TRBV29-1 to TRBJ2-1, with 9 nucleotides matching TRBD1. The CDR3 has 14 amino acids. Germline assignment: CDR1 SQVTM and CDR2 ANQGSEA. V shed 6 bases and J 7 bases; nucleotides not matched to a gene: 10.

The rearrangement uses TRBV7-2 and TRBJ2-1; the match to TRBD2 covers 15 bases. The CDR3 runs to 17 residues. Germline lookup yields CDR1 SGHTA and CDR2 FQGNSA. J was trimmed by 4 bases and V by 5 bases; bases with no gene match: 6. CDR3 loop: CASSPGGLAGGYNEQFF. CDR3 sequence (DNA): TGTGCCAGCAGCCCTGGGGGACTAGCGGGAGGTTACAATGAGCAGTTCTTC.

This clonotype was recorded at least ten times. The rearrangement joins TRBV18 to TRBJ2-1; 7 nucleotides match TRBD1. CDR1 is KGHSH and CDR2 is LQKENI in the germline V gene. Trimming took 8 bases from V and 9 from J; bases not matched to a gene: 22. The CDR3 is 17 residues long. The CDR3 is CASHATGQALPKGEQFF. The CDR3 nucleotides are TGTGCCAGCCACGCCACCGGACAGGCCCTACCAAAGGGTGAGCAGTTCTTC.

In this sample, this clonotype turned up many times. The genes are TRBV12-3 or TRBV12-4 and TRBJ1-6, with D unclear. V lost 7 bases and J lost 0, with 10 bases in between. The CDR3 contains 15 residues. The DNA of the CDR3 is TGTGCCAGCACTGTACAGAGCTCCTATAATTCACCCCTCCACTTT. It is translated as CASTVQSSYNSPLHF.

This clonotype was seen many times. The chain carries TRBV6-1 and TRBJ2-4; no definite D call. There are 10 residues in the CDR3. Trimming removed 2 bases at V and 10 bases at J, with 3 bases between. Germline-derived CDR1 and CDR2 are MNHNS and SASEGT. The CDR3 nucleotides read TGTGCCAGCAGTGAAACGATTCAGTACTTC. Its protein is CASSETIQYF.

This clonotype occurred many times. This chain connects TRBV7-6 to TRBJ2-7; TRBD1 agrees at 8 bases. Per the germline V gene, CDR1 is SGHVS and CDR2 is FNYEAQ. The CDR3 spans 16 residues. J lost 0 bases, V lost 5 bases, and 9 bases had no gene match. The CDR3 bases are TGTGCCAGCAGCCCCCAGGGGGCTGCCAGCTCCTACGAGCAGTACTTC. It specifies CASSPQGAASSYEQYF.

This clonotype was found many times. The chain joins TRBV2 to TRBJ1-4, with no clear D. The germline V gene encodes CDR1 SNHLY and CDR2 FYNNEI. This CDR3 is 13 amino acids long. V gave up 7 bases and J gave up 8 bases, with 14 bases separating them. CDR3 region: CASTREEGEKLFF. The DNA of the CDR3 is TGTGCCAGCACTCGAGAGGAGGGCGAAAAACTGTTTTTT.

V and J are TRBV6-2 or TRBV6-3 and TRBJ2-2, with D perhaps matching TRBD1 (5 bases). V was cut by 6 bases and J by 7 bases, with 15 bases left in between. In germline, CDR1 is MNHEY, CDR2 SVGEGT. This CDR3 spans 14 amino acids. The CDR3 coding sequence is TGTGCCAGCAGGGTACAGGTTGACGGCGGGGAGCTGTTTTTT. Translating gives CASRVQVDGGELFF.

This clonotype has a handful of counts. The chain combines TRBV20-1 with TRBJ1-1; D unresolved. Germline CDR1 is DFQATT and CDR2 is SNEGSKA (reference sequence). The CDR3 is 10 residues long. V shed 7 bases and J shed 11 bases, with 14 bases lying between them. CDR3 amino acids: CSVRSSTAFF. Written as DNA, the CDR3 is TGCAGTGTTAGGTCTAGTACGGCTTTCTTT.

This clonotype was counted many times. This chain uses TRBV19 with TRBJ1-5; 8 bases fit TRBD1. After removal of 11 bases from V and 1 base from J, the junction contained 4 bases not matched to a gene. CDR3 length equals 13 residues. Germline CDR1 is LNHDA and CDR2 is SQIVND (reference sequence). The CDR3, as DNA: TGTGCCGTAGACAGGGGAAGCAATCAGCCCCAGCATTTT. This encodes CAVDRGSNQPQHF.

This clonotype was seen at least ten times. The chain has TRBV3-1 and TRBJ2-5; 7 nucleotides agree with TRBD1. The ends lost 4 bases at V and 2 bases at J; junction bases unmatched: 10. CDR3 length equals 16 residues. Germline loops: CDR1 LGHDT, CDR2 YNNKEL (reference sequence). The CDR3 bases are TGTGCCAGCAGCCGCGGTGCAGGACAGGAACAAGAGACCCAGTACTTC. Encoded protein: CASSRGAGQEQETQYF.

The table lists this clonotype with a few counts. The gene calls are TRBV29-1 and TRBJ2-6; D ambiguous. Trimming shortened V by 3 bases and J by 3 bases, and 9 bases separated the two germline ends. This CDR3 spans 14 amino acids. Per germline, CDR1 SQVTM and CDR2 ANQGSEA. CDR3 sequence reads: CSVDSPDGANVLTF. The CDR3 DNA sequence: TGCAGCGTTGACTCTCCAGATGGGGCCAACGTCCTGACTTTC.

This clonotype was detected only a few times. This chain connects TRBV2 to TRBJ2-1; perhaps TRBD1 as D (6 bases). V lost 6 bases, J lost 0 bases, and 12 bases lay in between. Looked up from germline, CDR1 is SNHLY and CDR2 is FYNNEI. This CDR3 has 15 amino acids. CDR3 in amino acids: CASRKQGGSYNEQFF. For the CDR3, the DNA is TGTGCCAGCAGAAAACAGGGTGGCTCCTACAATGAGCAGTTCTTC.